This passage covers 31 T cell receptor beta chains from one sample sequenced in a study of response to subunit inactivated influenza vaccine. TCRdb re-called the RT-PCR reads with MiXCR, one entry per CDR3 protein. The data contain 800,000 or so distinct CDR3 sequences, 21% of them seen just once; the ten biggest clones take up roughly 10%. Specimen: PBMCs from blood, collected 5 to 6 days after vaccination. These receptors came from a man aged 50 to 59 who received an inactivated influenza vaccine.

The rearrangement uses TRBV10-2 and TRBJ2-2, with D possibly being TRBD1 (5 bases). CDR1 is WSHSY, CDR2 SAAADI, per germline. There are 14 residues in the CDR3. The germline V and J ends were trimmed by 7 bases and 5 bases, with 14 bases remaining between them. The CDR3 sequence: CASKQEQETGELFF. As DNA, the CDR3 is TGCGCCAGCAAACAGGAGCAAGAAACCGGGGAGCTGTTTTTT.

This chain uses TRBV6-9 with TRBJ2-3; D gene unclear. The germline V and J ends were trimmed by 8 bases and 2 bases, with 8 bases remaining between them. The CDR3 is made up of 12 amino acids. CDR1 is MNHGY and CDR2 is SVAAGI in the germline V gene. The CDR3 protein is CASLRITDTQYF. CDR3 DNA: TGTGCCAGCCTCAGGATCACAGATACGCAGTATTTT.

The chain is built from TRBV15 and TRBJ2-5, with a tentative D call TRBD2 (6 bases). V lost 4 bases and J 5 bases, leaving 11 bases between the germline ends. CDR1 is LNHNV and CDR2 is YYDKDF in the germline V gene (reference sequence). The length of the CDR3 is 13 residues. The CDR3 spells CATSMSGVETQYF. The CDR3 DNA reads TGTGCCACCAGCATGTCGGGAGTGGAGACCCAGTACTTC.

The chain links TRBV20-1 to TRBJ2-3; 10 bases agree with TRBD2. The V gene's germline CDR1 is DFQATT and CDR2 SNEGSKA (reference sequence). The CDR3 extends over 14 amino acids. The V gene end was trimmed by 5 bases and the J gene end by 4 bases; junction bases not matched to a gene: 6. CDR3 protein: CSAPTGLASDTQYF. In DNA, the CDR3 is TGCAGTGCTCCCACGGGACTAGCGTCAGATACGCAGTATTTT.

This clonotype has only a few counts. The V gene is TRBV12-3 or TRBV12-4, the J gene TRBJ2-1; D possibly matches TRBD1 or TRBD2 (5 bases each). The ends were cut back, 7 bases at V and 7 bases at J, with 17 bases in the middle. The CDR3 spans 14 residues. This chain's CDR3 is CASTIPGPINEQFF. CDR3 sequence (DNA): TGTGCCAGCACCATACCGGGACCTATAAATGAGCAGTTCTTC.

This clonotype was seen a few times. V gene TRBV12-3 or TRBV12-4 combines with J gene TRBJ2-2, with D maybe TRBD2 (5 bases). The CDR3 extends over 13 amino acids. The ends were cut back, 4 bases at V and 7 bases at J, with 10 bases in the middle. The CDR3 loop reads CASSSTRVGELFF. The CDR3 DNA reads TGTGCCAGCAGTTCTACTAGGGTCGGGGAGCTGTTTTTT.

The CDR3 protein is CASSRLAEHYNEQFF. DNA of the CDR3: TGTGCCAGCAGCAGACTAGCCGAACACTACAATGAGCAGTTCTTC. The chain carries TRBV5-6 and TRBJ2-1; TRBD2 matches 7 bases. CDR1 is SGHDT and CDR2 is YYEEEE in the germline V gene. The CDR3 runs 15 residues. V lost 4 bases to trimming and J lost 3 bases; unmatched junction nucleotides: 7.

The table lists this clonotype with a few counts. The J gene is TRBJ2-2, the V gene TRBV6-2 or TRBV6-3, with TRBD1 identical over 7 bases. This CDR3 has 14 amino acids. Germline V gene lookup returns CDR1 MNHEY and CDR2 SVGEGT. The ends lost 8 bases at V and 2 bases at J; junction bases unmatched: 5. The CDR3: CASSGQFNTGELFF. CDR3 in DNA: TGTGCCAGCTCGGGACAGTTCAACACCGGGGAGCTGTTTTTT.

The chain uses TRBV7-9 and TRBJ1-1; D possibly corresponds to TRBD1 (6 bases). In germline, CDR1 is SEHNR, CDR2 FQNEAQ (reference sequence). The CDR3 length is 14 residues. Between the trimmed V and J ends, which lost 3 bases and 4 bases, there was a span of 12 bases. The CDR3: CASSFGGGGTEAFF. Written as DNA, the CDR3 is TGTGCCAGCAGCTTCGGGGGAGGGGGCACTGAAGCTTTCTTT.

The V and J genes are TRBV7-2 and TRBJ2-7; D might be TRBD2 (5 bases). From germline, CDR1 is SGHTA and CDR2 FQGNSA. This CDR3 comprises 15 residues. V lost 1 base to trimming and J lost 3 bases, with 13 bases between them. The CDR3: CASSLVEGDNYEQYF. DNA of the CDR3: TGTGCCAGCAGCTTAGTCGAGGGTGACAACTACGAGCAGTACTTC.

This clonotype was counted many times. This sequence joins TRBV5-1 and TRBJ1-2; 7 bases agree with TRBD1. This CDR3 region has 11 residues. J gave up 8 bases and V 4 bases, and 2 bases lay outside the gene matches. The germline CDR1 and CDR2 sequences are SGHRS and YFSETQ. The CDR3 nucleotides are TGCGCCAGCAGCACGGGACAGGGCTACACCTTC. It yields the protein CASSTGQGYTF.

The rearrangement joins TRBV4-3 to TRBJ2-2, with 9 bases aligning to TRBD1. The CDR3 totals 19 residues. In germline, CDR1 is LGHNA, CDR2 YSLEER. Trimming removed 0 bases from V and 0 bases from J; junction bases left unmatched: 8. The CDR3 bases are TGCGCCAGCAGCCAAGATTCTTTGGGGGACAGGGCGAACACCGGGGAGCTGTTTTTT. Its translation: CASSQDSLGDRANTGELFF.

This clonotype was found many times. The chain employs TRBV12-3 or TRBV12-4 and TRBJ1-6; D is unclear. CDR3 length: 15 amino acids. The V end was cut by 0 bases, the J end by 0 bases, with 3 bases between. In nucleotides, the CDR3 is TGTGCCAGCAGTTTAGCAAGCTCCTATAATTCACCCCTCCACTTT. It specifies CASSLASSYNSPLHF.

This clonotype was seen a few times. The J gene is TRBJ1-1, the V gene TRBV5-1; TRBD1 is a possible D gene (6 bases). The germline V gene encodes CDR1 SGHRS and CDR2 YFSETQ. CDR3 length: 15 amino acids. The V gene lost 4 bases and the J gene lost 0 bases, with 13 bases spanning the gap. The CDR3 spells CASSGDITLNTEAFF. In nucleotides, the CDR3 is TGCGCCAGCAGCGGGGACATCACTTTGAACACTGAAGCTTTCTTT.

The chain recombines TRBV29-1 with TRBJ1-4, with 7 bases identical to TRBD1. Per the germline V gene, CDR1 is SQVTM and CDR2 is ANQGSEA. This CDR3 contains 13 residues. The V gene end was trimmed by 4 bases and the J gene end by 6 bases; junction bases not matched to a gene: 5. In DNA form, the CDR3 reads TGCAGCGTTGCGAGGGGGCCGGATGAAAAACTGTTTTTT. Its protein product is CSVARGPDEKLFF.

The table lists this clonotype with a few counts. The J gene is TRBJ2-2, the V gene TRBV30; D is possibly TRBD2 (7 bases). The CDR3 totals 15 residues. Between the trimmed V and J ends, which lost 1 base and 1 base, there was a span of 10 bases. Germline loops: CDR1 GTSNPN, CDR2 SVGIG (reference sequence). For the CDR3, the DNA is TGTGCCTGGAGTGGGGGGGGCTGGAACACCGGGGAGCTGTTTTTT. It specifies CAWSGGGWNTGELFF.

A note on this clonotype: One junction end disagrees with the germline gene, perhaps due to a read error. The J gene is TRBJ2-7, the V gene TRBV9; D gene unclear. The CDR3 has 14 amino acids. Germline CDR1 is SGDLS and CDR2 is YYNGEE. Written as DNA, the CDR3 is TGTGTCAGCAGCGTTTCTCCGACGGCAAACGAGCAGTACTTC. It is translated as CVSSVSPTANEQYF.

Turning to this clonotype: Relative to the germline gene, one junction end is altered; a read error may explain this. The rearrangement links TRBV7-2 to TRBJ2-7; no clear D gene. This CDR3 region has 14 residues. Germline V gene lookup returns CDR1 SGHTA and CDR2 FQGNSA. The CDR3 spells CDSSLKASSYEQYF. CDR3 bases: TGTGACAGCAGCTTAAAGGCATCCTCCTACGAGCAGTACTTC.

This clonotype was recorded a few times. The V gene is TRBV20-1, the J gene TRBJ1-1; no firm D call. V dropped 5 bases and J dropped 8 bases, with 15 bases sitting between them. This CDR3 is 12 amino acids long. CDR1 and CDR2 from the germline V gene are DFQATT and SNEGSKA (reference sequence). The CDR3 reads CSAPLTAREAFF. CDR3 coding DNA: TGCAGTGCTCCCCTCACGGCCCGGGAAGCTTTCTTT.

This clonotype showed up just a few times. The rearrangement links TRBV27 to TRBJ1-6, with TRBD1 identical over 9 bases. V lost 3 bases, J lost 11 bases, and 5 bases stayed unmatched. Germline V gives CDR1 MNHEY, CDR2 SMNVEV (reference sequence). The CDR3 sequence is 14 residues long. CDR3: CASSLTGGKTPLHF. DNA of the CDR3: TGTGCCAGCAGTTTGACAGGGGGAAAGACACCCCTCCACTTT.

This clonotype has just a few counts. The chain links TRBV4-3 to TRBJ1-6; 7 bases map to TRBD1. The V and J ends lost 4 bases and 8 bases, in that order; junction bases with no gene match: 8. This CDR3 is built from 15 residues. Per germline, CDR1 LGHNA and CDR2 YSLEER. The CDR3 coding sequence is TGCGCCAGCAGCCGCACACAGGGGTCCTATTCACCCCTCCACTTT. Its protein is CASSRTQGSYSPLHF.

The chain couples TRBV5-1 to TRBJ2-7; possible D gene TRBD2, 6 bases. The ends were cut back, 0 bases at V and 2 bases at J, with 12 bases in the middle. Germline V gene lookup returns CDR1 SGHRS and CDR2 YFSETQ. The length of the CDR3 is 15 residues. The CDR3 here is CASSLDGAGPYEQYF. In DNA form, the CDR3 reads TGCGCCAGCAGCTTGGATGGAGCGGGCCCCTACGAGCAGTACTTC.

This clonotype was observed a handful of times. V is TRBV5-1 and J is TRBJ1-1, with a tentative D call TRBD1 (6 bases). The V end was cut by 4 bases, the J end by 3 bases, with 19 bases between. Germline CDR1 is SGHRS and CDR2 is YFSETQ. The CDR3 consists of 16 residues. CDR3 bases: TGCGCCAGCAGCCTATACAGTGGAGGGGGTGACACTGAAGCTTTCTTT. It is translated as CASSLYSGGGDTEAFF.

CDR3 sequence (DNA): TGCAGCGTTTTGAGACAGTTCCAGATCACAGATACGCAGTATTTT. Encoded protein: CSVLRQFQITDTQYF. V is TRBV29-1 and J is TRBJ2-3, with a weak D call TRBD1 (5 bases). Germline V gene data show CDR1 as SQVTM and CDR2 as ANQGSEA. Between the trimmed V and J ends, which lost 5 bases and 2 bases, there was a span of 17 bases. The CDR3 spans 15 residues.

This clonotype showed up just a few times. The CDR3 loop is CASSFTPTSAKNIQYF. DNA of the CDR3: TGTGCCAGCAGTTTTACACCGACTAGCGCCAAAAACATTCAGTACTTC. The chain combines TRBV6-2 or TRBV6-3 with TRBJ2-4, with 7 bases aligning to TRBD2. Per the germline V gene, CDR1 is MNHEY and CDR2 is SVGEGT. Losses at the gene ends were 4 bases for V and 1 base for J; bases not matched to a gene: 7. The CDR3 extends over 16 amino acids.

V gene TRBV20-1 combines with J gene TRBJ2-7; D gene uncertain. The CDR3 is made up of 14 amino acids. CDR1 is DFQATT, CDR2 SNEGSKA, per germline (reference sequence). V shed 4 bases and J shed 2 bases, with 15 bases lying between them. The CDR3 is CSATSVQSAYEQYF. The CDR3 nucleotides read TGCAGTGCTACGTCGGTTCAGAGCGCCTACGAGCAGTACTTC.

The rearrangement uses TRBV5-4 and TRBJ2-1; D might be TRBD2 (6 bases). This CDR3 has 16 residues. Trimming removed 5 bases at V and 3 bases at J, with 18 bases between. Germline assignment: CDR1 SGHNT and CDR2 YYREEE (reference sequence). CDR3 region: CASSPGRGAVYNEQFF. The CDR3 coding sequence is TGTGCCAGCAGTCCAGGGCGGGGCGCGGTCTACAATGAGCAGTTCTTC.

The chain is built from TRBV29-1 and TRBJ2-2; D perhaps matches TRBD1 (6 bases). This CDR3 is 13 amino acids long. Germline loops: CDR1 SQVTM, CDR2 ANQGSEA. Deletions cut 7 bases from V and 2 bases from J, with 11 bases between. The CDR3 protein is CSAGAANTGELFF. The CDR3 DNA reads as TGCAGCGCAGGGGCTGCTAACACCGGGGAGCTGTTTTTT.

There are a few counts of this clonotype. This chain connects TRBV7-6 to TRBJ2-7; 8 positions match TRBD1. This CDR3 has 14 amino acids. Trimming removed 5 bases from V and 4 bases from J; junction bases left unmatched: 7. The germline V gene has CDR1 SGHVS and CDR2 FNYEAQ. The CDR3 region is CASSTSRGQYEQYF. CDR3 in DNA: TGTGCCAGCAGCACGAGCAGGGGGCAGTACGAGCAGTACTTC.

A few counts support this clonotype. The rearrangement uses TRBV28 and TRBJ2-5; 7 nucleotides match TRBD1. CDR3 size: 13 residues. The V gene's germline CDR1 is MDHEN and CDR2 SYDVKM. V dropped 3 bases and J dropped 5; count of bases not matched to a gene: 3. CDR3 bases: TGTGCCAGCAGTTTGCAGGGGGATGAGACCCAGTACTTC. Translated: CASSLQGDETQYF.

This clonotype has at least ten counts. The rearrangement joins TRBV7-9 to TRBJ2-5; D is perhaps TRBD2 (6 bases). This CDR3 has 13 residues. Germline lookup yields CDR1 SEHNR and CDR2 FQNEAQ (reference sequence). The V end was cut by 4 bases, the J end by 5 bases, with 11 bases between. The CDR3 DNA follows: TGTGCCAGCAGCTCCTTACGGGGGGAGACCCAGTACTTC. Protein: CASSSLRGETQYF. The whole variable domain, filled in from reference TRBV7-9 and TRBJ2-5, reads DTGVSQNPRHKITKRGQNVTFRCDPISEHNRLYWYRQTLGQGPEFLTYFQNEAQLEKSRLLSDRFSAERPKGSFSTLEIQRTEQGDSAMYLCASSSLRGETQYFGPGTRLLVL.